These 20 T cell receptor beta chains were all obtained from the same sample, sequenced in a study of blood T cell repertoires in COVID-19. TCRdb keeps only in-frame clones here, not all; method: immunoSEQ multiplex PCR. Found here are over 55,000 clones, 83% of them singletons; the top ten hold about 5%. Sequenced sample: peripheral blood. Source of these receptors: a man aged 45 to 65 with active COVID-19.

As regards this clone: The junction does not match germline at one end; this may be a read error. The rearrangement uses TRBV7-7 and TRBJ2-5, with a possible D match to TRBD2 (6 bases). Per the germline V gene, CDR1 is SSHAT and CDR2 is FNYEAQ (reference sequence). The CDR3 length is 14 residues. The CDR3 coding sequence is TGTGCTAGCAGCCAACTAGCAGGAGGGGAGACCCAGTACTTC. It specifies CASSQLAGGETQYF.

CDR3 DNA sequence: TGTGCCAGCAGCACACAGGGGTACGAGCAGTACTTC. Amino acids: CASSTQGYEQYF. The rearrangement uses TRBV5-5 and TRBJ2-7; 7 bases are shared with TRBD1. The CDR3 has 12 amino acids. With 4 bases clipped from V and 4 bases from J, the junction kept 2 bases outside the gene matches. From germline, CDR1 is SGHKS and CDR2 YYEKEE (reference sequence).

This clone is medium-sized. J is TRBJ1-5 and V is TRBV18, with D unclear. The ends were cut back, 2 bases at V and 1 base at J, with 6 bases in the middle. Germline values: CDR1 KGHSH, CDR2 LQKENI. The CDR3 is made up of 14 amino acids. The DNA of the CDR3 is TGTGCCAGCTCACCAGGGCTCAGCAATCAGCCCCAGCATTTT. Translated: CASSPGLSNQPQHF. Supplemented by reference TRBV18 and TRBJ1-5, the full variable domain reads NAGVMQNPRHLVRRRGQEARLRCSPMKGHSHVYWYRQLPEEGLKFMVYLQKENIIDESGMPKERFSAEFPKEGPSILRIQQVVRGDSAAYFCASSPGLSNQPQHFGDGTRLSIL.

This clone occurred many times. V is TRBV30 and J is TRBJ1-6, with D tentatively TRBD1 (6 bases). This CDR3 spans 16 amino acids. The germline gives CDR1 GTSNPN, CDR2 SVGIG (reference sequence). Trimming stripped 4 bases from V and 0 bases from J, with 13 bases between. CDR3 protein: CAWMDSWTSYNSPLHF. The CDR3 DNA reads as TGTGCCTGGATGGACAGTTGGACCTCCTATAATTCACCCCTCCACTTT.

The V call is TRBV5-1, the J call TRBJ2-3; the D gene is possibly TRBD1 (6 bases). Germline CDR1 SGHRS, CDR2 YFSETQ. The CDR3 sequence is 15 residues long. V dropped 3 bases and J dropped 5 bases, with 16 bases sitting between them. The CDR3 bases are TGCGCCAGCAGCTCACAGGGTAATCAGGTAGATACGCAGTATTTT. It encodes CASSSQGNQVDTQYF.

The chain uses TRBV6-2 or TRBV6-3 and TRBJ2-3; 14 positions match TRBD2. The CDR3 runs 19 residues. Germline V lookup: CDR1 MNHEY, CDR2 SVGEGT. V lost 5 bases, J lost 1 base, and 11 bases stayed unmatched. CDR3 nucleotides: TGTGCCAGCAGTGGACCCCGGACTAGCGGGAGGCGGGGCACAGATACGCAGTATTTT. Amino acid sequence: CASSGPRTSGRRGTDTQYF.

The chain combines TRBV11-2 with TRBJ2-5; 8 bases line up with TRBD1. V gave up 5 bases and J gave up 7 bases; unmatched junction bases: 9. Germline V lookup: CDR1 SGHAT, CDR2 FQNNGV. There are 14 residues in the CDR3. The CDR3 spells CASSLTDREATQYF. The CDR3 bases are TGTGCCAGCAGCCTAACGGACAGGGAGGCGACCCAGTACTTC.

This clone has a handful of counts. The rearrangement links TRBV12-3 or TRBV12-4 to TRBJ2-5, with 7 bases fitting TRBD1. The CDR3 consists of 13 residues. With V trimmed by 6 bases and J by 5 bases, 6 bases remained unmatched. CDR3 DNA: TGTGCCAGCAGGACAGGGTCTGGGGAGACCCAGTACTTC. Protein sequence: CASRTGSGETQYF.

The chain links TRBV3-1 (or the pseudogene TRBV3-2) to TRBJ2-1, with a tentative D call TRBD1 (6 bases). From germline, CDR1 is LGHDT and CDR2 YNNKEL (reference sequence). The CDR3 runs to 15 residues. Between the trimmed V and J ends, which lost 2 bases and 5 bases, there was a span of 13 bases. The CDR3 DNA sequence: TGTGCCAGCAGCCAACTGTTAACAGGGAACAATGAGCAGTTCTTC. It yields the protein CASSQLLTGNNEQFF.

The rearrangement links TRBV29-1 to TRBJ2-7, with D possibly being TRBD1 (6 bases). The CDR3 loop spans 13 amino acids. Germline assignment: CDR1 SQVTM and CDR2 ANQGSEA. This CDR3 is CRDDRFPTYEQYF. DNA for the CDR3: TGCAGAGACGACAGGTTTCCGACCTACGAGCAGTACTTC.

This chain uses TRBV18 with TRBJ2-3; tentatively, D is TRBD1 (5 bases). The CDR3 covers 16 residues. Germline V CDR1 and CDR2: KGHSH, LQKENI. The V end lost 3 bases, the J end lost 2 bases, and 15 bases lay between the germline ends. Here the CDR3 DNA reads TGTGCCAGCTCACCGGCTGTTATGGGGCCCACAGATACGCAGTATTTT. The encoded protein is CASSPAVMGPTDTQYF.

The V gene is TRBV19, the J gene TRBJ1-2; D perhaps matches TRBD1 (6 bases). The CDR3 is 13 residues long. Germline lookup yields CDR1 LNHDA and CDR2 SQIVND (reference sequence). V was pared by 7 bases and J by 5 bases, with 14 bases between. In nucleotides, the CDR3 is TGTGCCAGTATGGGGCGGGGGCGGTATGGCTACACCTTC. This codes for CASMGRGRYGYTF.

V and J are TRBV18 and TRBJ2-1; perhaps TRBD2 as D (5 bases). Germline V gene lookup returns CDR1 KGHSH and CDR2 LQKENI. The germline V and J ends were trimmed by 6 bases and 8 bases, with 17 bases remaining between them. This CDR3 is built from 14 residues. CDR3 amino acids: CASSPEAGTDEQFF. The DNA for the CDR3 is TGTGCCAGCTCCCCGGAGGCCGGCACGGATGAGCAGTTCTTC.

The J gene is TRBJ1-5, the V gene TRBV24-1; TRBD1 agrees at 9 bases. The germline V gene has CDR1 KGHDR and CDR2 SFDVKD. The CDR3 has 13 residues. Trimming cost V 7 bases and J 7 bases; bases outside gene matches: 4. The CDR3 bases are TGTGCCACCAGCAAACAGGGGGCCCAGCCCCAGCATTTT. Translation: CATSKQGAQPQHF.

The genes are TRBV9 and TRBJ2-1; possible D gene TRBD1, 6 bases. Trimming removed 4 bases from V and 12 bases from J, with 17 bases in between. CDR1 is SGDLS, CDR2 YYNGEE, per germline. This CDR3 spans 13 amino acids. The CDR3 nucleotides are TGTGCCAGCAGCTCCCCTCAGGGGAATTGGCAGTTCTTC. This encodes CASSSPQGNWQFF.

The chain has TRBV3-1 (or the pseudogene TRBV3-2) and TRBJ2-3; 9 positions match TRBD1. The CDR3 length is 18 residues. J gave up 3 bases and V 0 bases, and 10 bases lay outside the gene matches. The germline V gene encodes CDR1 LGHDT and CDR2 YNNKEL (reference sequence). The CDR3 sequence: CASSQDPTGGAGTDTQYF. Written as DNA, the CDR3 is TGTGCCAGCAGCCAAGATCCCACAGGGGGCGCTGGTACAGATACGCAGTATTTT.

The chain combines TRBV5-1 with TRBJ2-2; TRBD2 matches 13 bases. The ends lost 1 base at V and 6 bases at J; junction bases unmatched: 0. This CDR3 is 15 amino acids long. Germline V lookup: CDR1 SGHRS, CDR2 YFSETQ. CDR3 sequence reads: CASSLTSGRAGELFF. CDR3 DNA sequence: TGCGCCAGCAGCTTGACTAGCGGGAGGGCCGGGGAGCTGTTTTTT.

The V and J genes are TRBV29-1 and TRBJ1-1; D perhaps matches TRBD1 (5 bases). CDR3 length: 11 amino acids. CDR1 is SQVTM and CDR2 is ANQGSEA in the germline V gene. V was cut by 3 bases and J by 11 bases, with 13 bases left in between. CDR3 residues: CSVDAGKAAFF. The DNA for the CDR3 is TGCAGCGTTGACGCAGGGAAGGCGGCTTTCTTT.

The J gene is TRBJ1-1, the V gene TRBV9; 7 bases are shared with TRBD1. The V segment lost 0 bases and the J segment 11 bases; nucleotides outside the gene matches: 7. The CDR3 runs to 13 residues. The germline V gene has CDR1 SGDLS and CDR2 YYNGEE. The CDR3 loop is CASSVAMEGAAFF. Written as DNA, the CDR3 is TGTGCCAGCAGCGTAGCTATGGAGGGGGCGGCTTTCTTT.

The chain couples TRBV9 to TRBJ1-1, with D unclear. CDR1 is SGDLS and CDR2 is YYNGEE in the germline V gene. The CDR3 length is 14 residues. V lost 4 bases to trimming and J lost 1 base, with 11 bases between them. Here the CDR3 reads CASSPQNPNTEAFF. The CDR3 DNA reads as TGTGCCAGCAGCCCACAGAATCCGAACACTGAAGCTTTCTTT.